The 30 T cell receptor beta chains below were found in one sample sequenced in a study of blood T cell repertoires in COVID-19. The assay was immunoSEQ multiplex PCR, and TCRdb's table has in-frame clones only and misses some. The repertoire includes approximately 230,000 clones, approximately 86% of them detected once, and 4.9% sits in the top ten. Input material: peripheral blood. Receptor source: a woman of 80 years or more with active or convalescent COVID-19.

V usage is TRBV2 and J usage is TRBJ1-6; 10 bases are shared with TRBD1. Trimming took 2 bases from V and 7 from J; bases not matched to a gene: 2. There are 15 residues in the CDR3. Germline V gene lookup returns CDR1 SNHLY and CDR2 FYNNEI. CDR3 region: CASSERGQGNSPLHF. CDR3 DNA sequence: TGTGCCAGCAGTGAAAGGGGACAGGGGAATTCACCCCTCCACTTT.

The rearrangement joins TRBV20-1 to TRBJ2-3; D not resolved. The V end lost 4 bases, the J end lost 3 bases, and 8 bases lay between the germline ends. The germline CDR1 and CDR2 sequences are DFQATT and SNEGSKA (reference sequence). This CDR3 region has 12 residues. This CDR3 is CSATEQTDTQYF. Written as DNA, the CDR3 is TGCAGTGCTACTGAACAGACAGATACGCAGTATTTT.

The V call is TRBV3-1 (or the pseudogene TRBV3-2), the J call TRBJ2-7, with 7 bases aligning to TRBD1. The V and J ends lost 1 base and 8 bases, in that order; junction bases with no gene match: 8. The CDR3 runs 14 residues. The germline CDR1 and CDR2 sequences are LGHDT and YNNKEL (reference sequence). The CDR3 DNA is TGTGCCAGCAGCCAAGTGGGGACAGCGTCACAGCAGTACTTC. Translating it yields CASSQVGTASQQYF.

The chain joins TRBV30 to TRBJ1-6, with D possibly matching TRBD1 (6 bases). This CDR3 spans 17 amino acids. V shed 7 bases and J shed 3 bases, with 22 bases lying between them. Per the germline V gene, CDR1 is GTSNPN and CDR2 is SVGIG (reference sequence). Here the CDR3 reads CALTGSSFVGYNSPLHF. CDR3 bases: TGTGCCTTAACAGGGTCTAGTTTCGTGGGCTATAATTCACCCCTCCACTTT.

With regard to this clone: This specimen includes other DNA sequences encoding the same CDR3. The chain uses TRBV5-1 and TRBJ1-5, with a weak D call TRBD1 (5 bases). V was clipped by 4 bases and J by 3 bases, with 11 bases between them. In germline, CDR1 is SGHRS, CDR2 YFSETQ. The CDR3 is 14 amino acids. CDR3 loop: CASSPGGANQPQHF. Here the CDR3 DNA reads TGCGCCAGCAGCCCGGGCGGGGCCAATCAGCCCCAGCATTTT.

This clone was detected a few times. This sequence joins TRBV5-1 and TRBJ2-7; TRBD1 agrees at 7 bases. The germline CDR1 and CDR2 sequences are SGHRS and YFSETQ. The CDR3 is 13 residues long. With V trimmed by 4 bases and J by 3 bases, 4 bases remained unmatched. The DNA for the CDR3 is TGCGCCAGCAGCCCAGGGGGAAACTACGAGCAGTACTTC. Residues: CASSPGGNYEQYF.

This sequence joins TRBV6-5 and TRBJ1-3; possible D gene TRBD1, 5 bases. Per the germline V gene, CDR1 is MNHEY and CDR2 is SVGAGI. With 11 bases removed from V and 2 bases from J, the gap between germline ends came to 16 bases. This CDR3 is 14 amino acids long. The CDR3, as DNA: TGTGCCTCTCAGTCAGGGTGGACTGGAAACACCATATATTTT. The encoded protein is CASQSGWTGNTIYF.

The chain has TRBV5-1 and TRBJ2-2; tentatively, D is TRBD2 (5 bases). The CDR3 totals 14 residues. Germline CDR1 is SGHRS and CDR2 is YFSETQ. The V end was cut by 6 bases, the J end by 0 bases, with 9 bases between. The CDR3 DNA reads TGCGCCAGCAATGAGGGAGCGAACACCGGGGAGCTGTTTTTT. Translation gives CASNEGANTGELFF.

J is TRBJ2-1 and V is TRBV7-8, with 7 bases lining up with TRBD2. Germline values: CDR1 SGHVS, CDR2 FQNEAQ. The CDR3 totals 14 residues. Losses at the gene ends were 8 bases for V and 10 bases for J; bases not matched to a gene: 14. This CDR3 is CASSGLVFSWEQFF. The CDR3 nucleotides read TGTGCCAGCTCAGGACTAGTATTCTCTTGGGAGCAGTTCTTC.

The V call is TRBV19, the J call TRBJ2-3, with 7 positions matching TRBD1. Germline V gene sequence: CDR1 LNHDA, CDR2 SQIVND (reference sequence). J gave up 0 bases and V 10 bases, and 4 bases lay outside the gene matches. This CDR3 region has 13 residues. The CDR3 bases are TGTGCCACCCAGACAGGGAGCACAGATACGCAGTATTTT. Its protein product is CATQTGSTDTQYF.

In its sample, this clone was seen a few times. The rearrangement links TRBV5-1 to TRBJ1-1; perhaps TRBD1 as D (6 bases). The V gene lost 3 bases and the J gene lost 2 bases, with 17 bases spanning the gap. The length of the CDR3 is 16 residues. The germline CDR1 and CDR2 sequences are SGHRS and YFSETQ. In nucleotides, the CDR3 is TGCGCCAGCAGCTCCACAGGGTTGGATGGAAACACTGAAGCTTTCTTT. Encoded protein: CASSSTGLDGNTEAFF.

The CDR3 region is CASTLTGMSSYNEQFF. CDR3 coding DNA: TGTGCCAGCACCCTTACAGGGATGAGCTCCTACAATGAGCAGTTCTTC. V usage is TRBV2 and J usage is TRBJ2-1, with D possibly matching TRBD1 (6 bases). CDR3 length: 16 residues. Trimming pared 7 bases from V and 0 bases from J, leaving 16 bases between. Germline V gene sequence: CDR1 SNHLY, CDR2 FYNNEI.

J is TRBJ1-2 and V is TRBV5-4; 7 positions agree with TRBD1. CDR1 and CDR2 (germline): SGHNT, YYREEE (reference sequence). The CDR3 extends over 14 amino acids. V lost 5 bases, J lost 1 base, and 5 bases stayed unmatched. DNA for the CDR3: TGTGCCAGCAGACTGGGGACAGTTAACTATGGCTACACCTTC. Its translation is CASRLGTVNYGYTF.

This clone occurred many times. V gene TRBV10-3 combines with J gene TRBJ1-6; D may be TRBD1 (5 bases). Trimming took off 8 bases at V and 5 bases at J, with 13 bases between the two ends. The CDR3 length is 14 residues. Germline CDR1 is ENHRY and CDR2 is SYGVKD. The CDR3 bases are TGTGCCATCCCGGCAGGGTCAGATAATTCACCCCTCCACTTT. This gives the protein CAIPAGSDNSPLHF.

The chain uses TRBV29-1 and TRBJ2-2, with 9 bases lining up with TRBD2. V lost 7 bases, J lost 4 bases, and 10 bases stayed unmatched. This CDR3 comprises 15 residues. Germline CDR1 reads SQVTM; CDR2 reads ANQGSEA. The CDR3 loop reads CSAAHRSGSTGELFF. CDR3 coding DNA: TGCAGCGCTGCACACCGTAGCGGGAGCACCGGGGAGCTGTTTTTT.

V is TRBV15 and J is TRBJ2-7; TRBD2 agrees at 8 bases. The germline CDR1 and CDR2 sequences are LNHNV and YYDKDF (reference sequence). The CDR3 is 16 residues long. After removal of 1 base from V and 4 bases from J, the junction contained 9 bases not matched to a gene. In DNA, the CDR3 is TGTGCCACCAGCAGAGGCCCCGGGACTAGTTCTTACGAGCAGTACTTC. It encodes CATSRGPGTSSYEQYF.

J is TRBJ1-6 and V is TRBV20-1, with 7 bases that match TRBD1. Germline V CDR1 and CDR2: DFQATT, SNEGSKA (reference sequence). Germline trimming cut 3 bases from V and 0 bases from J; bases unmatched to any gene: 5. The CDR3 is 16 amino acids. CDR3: CSASRGQSSYNSPLHF. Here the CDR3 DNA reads TGCAGTGCTAGTAGGGGACAGAGCTCCTATAATTCACCCCTCCACTTT.

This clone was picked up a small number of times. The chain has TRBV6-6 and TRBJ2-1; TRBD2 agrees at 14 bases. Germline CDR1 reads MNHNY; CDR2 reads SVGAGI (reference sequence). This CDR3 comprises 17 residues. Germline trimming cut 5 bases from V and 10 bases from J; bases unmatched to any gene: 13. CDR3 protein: CASSPTGLAGGRLEQFF. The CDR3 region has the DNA TGTGCCAGCAGTCCCACCGGACTAGCGGGGGGCCGGTTGGAGCAGTTCTTC.

The CDR3: CASSPTYTGEPGYTF. The CDR3 DNA reads as TGTGCCAGCAGCCCCACCTATACAGGGGAACCTGGCTACACCTTC. The genes are TRBV6-5 and TRBJ1-2; TRBD1 matches at 7 bases. The CDR3 has 15 amino acids. V gave up 6 bases and J gave up 7 bases; unmatched junction bases: 14. Germline V lookup: CDR1 MNHEY, CDR2 SVGAGI.

This CDR3 is CASSRTSGSNTGELFF. In DNA, the CDR3 is TGTGCCAGCAGTCGGACTAGCGGGAGTAACACCGGGGAGCTGTTTTTT. The rearrangement uses TRBV2 and TRBJ2-2; 13 bases map to TRBD2. V lost 5 bases and J lost 2; bases outside the gene matches: 2. The CDR3 covers 16 residues. CDR1 is SNHLY, CDR2 FYNNEI, per germline. The full variable domain, in which reference TRBV2 and TRBJ2-2 provide the parts outside the CDR3, is EPEVTQTPSHQVTQMGQEVILRCVPISNHLYFYWYRQILGQKVEFLVSFYNNEISEKSEIFDDQFSVERPDGSNFTLKIRSTKLEDSAMYFCASSRTSGSNTGELFFGEGSRLTVL.

Here the CDR3 DNA reads TGTGCCAGCAGTGAGACAGGGCGGGCAGCTTTCTTT. This gives the protein CASSETGRAAFF. The chain employs TRBV2 and TRBJ1-1, with 7 bases that match TRBD1. V gave up 3 bases and J gave up 10 bases; unmatched junction bases: 5. There are 12 residues in the CDR3. Germline V CDR1 and CDR2: SNHLY, FYNNEI.

This chain's CDR3 is CASSLEPGGPETQYF. CDR3 coding DNA: TGCGCCAGCAGCTTGGAACCAGGAGGCCCAGAGACCCAGTACTTC. V usage is TRBV5-1 and J usage is TRBJ2-5, with D perhaps matching TRBD2 (5 bases). CDR3 length: 15 residues. Germline-derived CDR1 and CDR2 are SGHRS and YFSETQ. V lost 0 bases and J 4 bases, leaving 13 bases between the germline ends.

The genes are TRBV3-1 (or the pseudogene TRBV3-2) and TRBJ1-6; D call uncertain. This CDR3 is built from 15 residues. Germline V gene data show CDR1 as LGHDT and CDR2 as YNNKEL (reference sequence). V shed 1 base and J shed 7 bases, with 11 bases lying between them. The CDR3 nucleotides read TGTGCCAGCAGCCAAGCGGGGATAAGGAATTCACCCCTCCACTTT. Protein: CASSQAGIRNSPLHF.

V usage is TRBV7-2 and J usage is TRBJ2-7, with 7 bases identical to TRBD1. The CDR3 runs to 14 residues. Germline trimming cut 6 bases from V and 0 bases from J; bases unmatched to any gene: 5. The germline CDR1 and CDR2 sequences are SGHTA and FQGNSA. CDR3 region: CASRFDRASYEQYF. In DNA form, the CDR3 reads TGTGCCAGCAGATTTGACAGGGCCTCCTACGAGCAGTACTTC.

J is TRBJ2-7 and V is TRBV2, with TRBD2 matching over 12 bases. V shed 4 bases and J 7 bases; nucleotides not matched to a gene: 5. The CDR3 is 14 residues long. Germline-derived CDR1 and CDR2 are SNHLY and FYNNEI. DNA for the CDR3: TGTGCCAGCAGTGGCCTAGCGGGGGGGGTAGAGCAGTACTTC. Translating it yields CASSGLAGGVEQYF.

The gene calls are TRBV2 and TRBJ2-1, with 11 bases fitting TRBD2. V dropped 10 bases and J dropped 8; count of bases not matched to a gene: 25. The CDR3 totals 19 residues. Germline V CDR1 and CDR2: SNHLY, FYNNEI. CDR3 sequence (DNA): TGTGCCACCTCGGTGGGGCAGGGTCACTCCGGGACTAGCGGAGATGAGCAGTTCTTC. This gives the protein CATSVGQGHSGTSGDEQFF.

The CDR3 DNA is TGCGCCAGCAGGCAGGATTGGGTCACTGAAGCTTTCTTT. Its protein product is CASRQDWVTEAFF. This sequence joins TRBV5-1 and TRBJ1-1, with unresolved D. Germline loops: CDR1 SGHRS, CDR2 YFSETQ. This CDR3 is built from 13 residues. The ends were cut back, 5 bases at V and 4 bases at J, with 12 bases in the middle.

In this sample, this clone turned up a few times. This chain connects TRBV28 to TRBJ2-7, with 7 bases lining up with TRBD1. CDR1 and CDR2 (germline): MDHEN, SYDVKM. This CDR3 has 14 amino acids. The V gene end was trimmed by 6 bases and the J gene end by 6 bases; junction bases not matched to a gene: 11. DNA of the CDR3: TGTGCCAGCAGAGGGGGCGGGTCGGAGATCGAGCAGTACTTC. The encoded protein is CASRGGGSEIEQYF.

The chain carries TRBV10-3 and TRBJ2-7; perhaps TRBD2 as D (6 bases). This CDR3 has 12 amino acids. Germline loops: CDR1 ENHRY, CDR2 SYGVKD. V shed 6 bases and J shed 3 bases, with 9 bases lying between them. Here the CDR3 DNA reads TGTGCCATCAGCTCGGGGGTCTACGAGCAGTACTTC. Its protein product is CAISSGVYEQYF.

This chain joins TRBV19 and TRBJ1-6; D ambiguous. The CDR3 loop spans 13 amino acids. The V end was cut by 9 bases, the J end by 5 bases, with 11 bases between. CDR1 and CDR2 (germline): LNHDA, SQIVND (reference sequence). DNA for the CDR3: TGTGCCAGCCGGGGAGTCAATAATTCACCCCTCCACTTT. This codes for CASRGVNNSPLHF. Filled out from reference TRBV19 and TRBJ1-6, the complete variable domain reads DGGITQSPKYLFRKEGQNVTLSCEQNLNHDAMYWYRQDPGQGLRLIYYSQIVNDFQKGDIAEGYSVSREKKESFPLTVTSAQKNPTAFYLCASRGVNNSPLHFGNGTRLTVT.